Presented here are 30 T cell receptor beta chains from one specimen sequenced in a study of blood T cell repertoires in COVID-19. Method: immunoSEQ multiplex PCR; TCRdb's copy keeps in-frame clones and lacks some. The sample has 150,000 to 200,000 clones, 89% seen once. Source material: peripheral blood. These receptors were obtained from a man between 18 and 29 years old who had recovered from COVID-19.

The chain couples TRBV6-5 to TRBJ2-3, with 11 bases fitting TRBD2. Germline-derived CDR1 and CDR2 are MNHEY and SVGAGI. The CDR3 totals 14 residues. V trimming: 6 bases; J trimming: 3 bases; junction bases outside the gene matches: 2. CDR3 protein: CASRVAGGTDTQYF. The CDR3, as DNA: TGTGCCAGCAGAGTAGCGGGAGGGACAGATACGCAGTATTTT.

The chain uses TRBV5-6 and TRBJ2-1; no firm D call. The CDR3 is 11 amino acids. Germline values: CDR1 SGHDT, CDR2 YYEEEE. V was shortened by 7 bases and J by 2 bases, with 4 bases between the two germline ends. The CDR3 DNA sequence: TGTGCCAGCGGGCCCTACAATGAGCAGTTCTTC. Its translation is CASGPYNEQFF.

Only one count was recorded for this clone. The rearrangement uses TRBV6-1 and TRBJ1-1; D is perhaps TRBD1 (5 bases). CDR3 length: 15 amino acids. CDR1 MNHNS and CDR2 SASEGT come from the germline V gene. Trimming stripped 1 base from V and 5 bases from J, with 14 bases between. The CDR3 protein is CASSEEGQGWTEAFF. The CDR3 DNA reads TGTGCCAGCAGTGAAGAGGGGCAGGGATGGACTGAAGCTTTCTTT.

The DNA for the CDR3 is TGTGCCATCAGTGGGTCAGGGGGTATCACTGAAGCTTTCTTT. This encodes CAISGSGGITEAFF. This chain joins TRBV10-3 and TRBJ1-1; 7 nucleotides match TRBD1. CDR1 and CDR2 from the germline V gene are ENHRY and SYGVKD. The CDR3 spans 14 residues. V lost 4 bases, J lost 4 bases, and 6 bases stayed unmatched.

The gene calls are TRBV7-2 and TRBJ1-5; D is uncertain. V dropped 5 bases and J dropped 4 bases, with 9 bases sitting between them. The length of the CDR3 is 13 residues. The germline gives CDR1 SGHTA, CDR2 FQGNSA. The CDR3 protein is CASSPGANQPQHF. The DNA of the CDR3 is TGTGCCAGCAGCCCGGGAGCAAATCAGCCCCAGCATTTT.

This chain connects TRBV9 to TRBJ2-7, with D maybe TRBD1 (6 bases). This CDR3 has 13 residues. Germline-derived CDR1 and CDR2 are SGDLS and YYNGEE. V lost 2 bases to trimming and J lost 7 bases, with 13 bases between them. The CDR3 sequence: CASSVGHRQEQYF. The CDR3 bases are TGTGCCAGCAGCGTGGGACATCGACAGGAGCAGTACTTC. The variable domain in full, with the rest retrieved from reference TRBV9 and TRBJ2-7, is DSGVTQTPKHLITATGQRVTLRCSPRSGDLSVYWYQQSLDQGLQFLIQYYNGEERAKGNILERFSAQQFPDLHSELNLSSLELGDSALYFCASSVGHRQEQYFGPGTRLTVT.

This clone was seen only a few times. In DNA form, the CDR3 reads TGTGCCAGCACGCGGGATGGCTACACCTTC. Protein sequence: CASTRDGYTF. The gene calls are TRBV7-9 and TRBJ1-2, with unresolved D. Trimming took off 7 bases at V and 6 bases at J, with 6 bases between the two ends. This CDR3 spans 10 amino acids. Germline assignment: CDR1 SEHNR and CDR2 FQNEAQ (reference sequence).

This chain links TRBV11-2 with TRBJ1-5; D remains unclear. From germline, CDR1 is SGHAT and CDR2 FQNNGV. The CDR3 extends over 15 amino acids. V lost 1 base and J lost 8, with 15 bases in between. The CDR3 coding sequence is TGTGCCAGCAGCTTAGTTCTGGGTCCCGGGGAGCCCCAGCATTTT. Translation: CASSLVLGPGEPQHF.

The chain links TRBV4-1 to TRBJ1-1, with D perhaps TRBD1 (5 bases). Germline CDR1 MGHRA, CDR2 YSYEKL. V lost 1 base and J lost 1, with 16 bases in between. The CDR3 is 17 residues long. In DNA form, the CDR3 reads TGCGCCAGCAGCCAAGGAGCTTTTTACACAGGGAACACTGAAGCTTTCTTT. Its translation is CASSQGAFYTGNTEAFF.

V gene TRBV2 combines with J gene TRBJ2-1; tentative D call: TRBD1 (6 bases). The germline V and J ends were trimmed by 6 bases and 8 bases, with 8 bases remaining between them. The CDR3 totals 11 residues. From germline, CDR1 is SNHLY and CDR2 FYNNEI. The CDR3 nucleotides read TGTGCCAGCAGACAGGGACATGAGCAGTTCTTC. Amino acid sequence: CASRQGHEQFF.

The chain combines TRBV27 with TRBJ2-5; 12 bases are shared with TRBD2. The length of the CDR3 is 15 residues. V lost 8 bases, J lost 5 bases, and 9 bases stayed unmatched. Germline lookup yields CDR1 MNHEY and CDR2 SMNVEV (reference sequence). CDR3 DNA sequence: TGTGCCAGCCGACTAGCGGGAGTCCCTAGTGAGACCCAGTACTTC. This encodes CASRLAGVPSETQYF.

The genes are TRBV20-1 and TRBJ2-1; 10 bases fit TRBD2. In germline, CDR1 is DFQATT, CDR2 SNEGSKA (reference sequence). The ends lost 3 bases at V and 7 bases at J; junction bases unmatched: 9. The CDR3 runs to 15 residues. The CDR3 DNA reads as TGCAGTGCTAGTCGCCCTAGCGGGAGAATGAATGAGCAGTTCTTC. It is translated as CSASRPSGRMNEQFF.

The chain carries TRBV6-2 or TRBV6-3 and TRBJ2-1; 9 bases line up with TRBD1. Germline V gene sequence: CDR1 MNHEY, CDR2 SVGEGT. V shed 5 bases, J shed 7 bases, and the junction held 9 bases outside the gene matches. The CDR3 is made up of 15 amino acids. The CDR3, as DNA: TGTGCCAGCAGTCCCCTCCCCGACAGGGGGAATGAGCAGTTCTTC. This encodes CASSPLPDRGNEQFF.

This rearrangement joins TRBV6-2 or TRBV6-3 to TRBJ1-1; D unresolved. This CDR3 comprises 13 residues. Germline loops: CDR1 MNHEY, CDR2 SVGEGT. V was trimmed by 5 bases and J by 0 bases, leaving 7 bases between them. The CDR3 protein is CASSRTVNTEAFF. CDR3 sequence (DNA): TGTGCCAGCAGTCGAACAGTGAACACTGAAGCTTTCTTT.

The rearrangement uses TRBV30 and TRBJ1-1; D is unresolved. The CDR3 runs to 12 residues. Germline V gene sequence: CDR1 GTSNPN, CDR2 SVGIG (reference sequence). V was pared by 2 bases and J by 8 bases, with 12 bases between. CDR3 nucleotide sequence: TGTGCCTGGAGTCCAAGCGGCTTGGAAGCTTTCTTT. It translates to CAWSPSGLEAFF.

V is TRBV6-6 and J is TRBJ2-3; perhaps TRBD2 as D (6 bases). Trimming removed 7 bases from V and 5 bases from J, with 19 bases in between. Germline-derived CDR1 and CDR2 are MNHNY and SVGAGI (reference sequence). CDR3 length: 15 residues. CDR3 sequence (DNA): TGTGCCAGCAAGTCCGCGGGACCCCCCGGAGATACGCAGTATTTT. This sequence encodes CASKSAGPPGDTQYF.

This chain joins TRBV24-1 and TRBJ1-2, with a tentative D call TRBD1 (5 bases). CDR3 length: 15 amino acids. Germline CDR1 reads KGHDR; CDR2 reads SFDVKD. V was trimmed by 4 bases and J by 4 bases, leaving 15 bases between them. The chain's CDR3 is CATSEPKGGTYGYTF. CDR3 coding DNA: TGTGCCACCAGTGAACCTAAGGGAGGGACCTATGGCTACACCTTC.

The J gene is TRBJ2-7, the V gene TRBV19, with 9 bases lining up with TRBD1. V lost 6 bases to trimming and J lost 3 bases; unmatched junction nucleotides: 6. Germline CDR1 reads LNHDA; CDR2 reads SQIVND (reference sequence). The CDR3 is 14 residues long. The CDR3 DNA is TGTGCCAGTAGCCCGGGGACAGGGTTCTACGAGCAGTACTTC. This codes for CASSPGTGFYEQYF.

The chain carries TRBV27 and TRBJ1-1; D gene uncertain. This CDR3 contains 16 residues. V was shortened by 5 bases and J by 1 base, with 17 bases between the two germline ends. Germline assignment: CDR1 MNHEY and CDR2 SMNVEV (reference sequence). In DNA, the CDR3 is TGTGCCAGCAGTCCTCTCCTCGGTACCGGGAACACTGAAGCTTTCTTT. Its protein is CASSPLLGTGNTEAFF.

V is TRBV27 and J is TRBJ2-7; D is uncertain. The CDR3 loop spans 14 amino acids. The V gene lost 5 bases and the J gene lost 4 bases, with 15 bases spanning the gap. Germline V gene lookup returns CDR1 MNHEY and CDR2 SMNVEV (reference sequence). CDR3 residues: CASSGGWLNYEQYF. Written as DNA, the CDR3 is TGTGCCAGCAGTGGTGGCTGGCTGAATTACGAGCAGTACTTC.

This clone has just one count. This chain uses TRBV3-1 (or the pseudogene TRBV3-2) with TRBJ2-1; TRBD2 matches 13 bases. The CDR3 loop spans 19 amino acids. V gave up 0 bases and J gave up 1 base; unmatched junction bases: 6. CDR1 is LGHDT, CDR2 YNNKEL, per germline (reference sequence). The CDR3 sequence is CASSQEMTSGRMSYNEQFF. The CDR3 DNA is TGTGCCAGCAGCCAAGAAATGACTAGCGGGAGGATGTCCTACAATGAGCAGTTCTTC.

DNA of the CDR3: TGTGCCAGCAGCGATCGTCGAGGGAGGGCAGGAGAAAAACTGTTTTTT. It codes for CASSDRRGRAGEKLFF. The gene calls are TRBV9 and TRBJ1-4; D gene unclear. The CDR3 runs to 16 residues. Germline CDR1 reads SGDLS; CDR2 reads YYNGEE. The V end was cut by 3 bases, the J end by 8 bases, with 20 bases between.

A note on this clone: The junction does not match germline at one end; this may be a read error. The chain links TRBV7-2 to TRBJ2-4; no firm D call. CDR1 is SGHTA, CDR2 FQGNSA, per germline. There are 14 residues in the CDR3. Here the CDR3 DNA reads TGTGCCAGCAGCGCGAAGAGAGCCCAAAACATTCAGTACTTC. Amino acid sequence: CASSAKRAQNIQYF.

DNA for the CDR3: TGTGCCAGCAGCTTAGGACAGCGGGGGAGCAATGAGCAGTTCTTC. It codes for CASSLGQRGSNEQFF. The chain employs TRBV7-2 and TRBJ2-1; the match to TRBD2 covers 8 bases. CDR3 length: 15 amino acids. CDR1 is SGHTA, CDR2 FQGNSA, per germline. J lost 6 bases, V lost 1 base, and 5 bases had no gene match.

This chain connects TRBV20-1 to TRBJ2-1, with 14 bases lining up with TRBD2. Per the germline V gene, CDR1 is DFQATT and CDR2 is SNEGSKA (reference sequence). The CDR3 has 17 amino acids. The J segment lost 2 bases and the V segment lost 3 bases, leaving 6 bases of the junction unmatched. Here the CDR3 reads CSASGLAGGVAYNEQFF. As DNA, the CDR3 is TGCAGTGCTAGTGGACTAGCGGGAGGTGTTGCCTACAATGAGCAGTTCTTC.

The gene calls are TRBV19 and TRBJ1-2; possibly TRBD1 for D (5 bases). The V end lost 7 bases, the J end lost 5 bases, and 14 bases lay between the germline ends. Germline loops: CDR1 LNHDA, CDR2 SQIVND (reference sequence). This CDR3 contains 13 residues. The CDR3 spells CASKLQGKYGYTF. The CDR3 nucleotides read TGTGCCAGTAAGCTCCAGGGCAAATATGGCTACACCTTC.

V usage is TRBV4-1 and J usage is TRBJ1-1, with TRBD1 matching over 8 bases. The CDR3 sequence is 15 residues long. With 2 bases clipped from V and 11 bases from J, the junction kept 13 bases outside the gene matches. Germline values: CDR1 MGHRA, CDR2 YSYEKL. The CDR3 loop is CASSQFAQGAKDAFF. CDR3 DNA: TGCGCCAGCAGCCAATTCGCGCAGGGGGCGAAGGATGCTTTCTTT.

This rearrangement joins TRBV10-3 to TRBJ2-5; maybe TRBD2 (6 bases). Trimming removed 10 bases from V and 2 bases from J, with 17 bases in between. Germline assignment: CDR1 ENHRY and CDR2 SYGVKD. This CDR3 is 14 amino acids long. The CDR3 protein is CATQYSGYQETQYF. CDR3 in DNA: TGTGCCACCCAGTATAGCGGATATCAAGAGACCCAGTACTTC.

The rearrangement uses TRBV28 and TRBJ1-5; D call uncertain. Germline CDR1 MDHEN, CDR2 SYDVKM. The CDR3 length is 12 residues. Trimming took off 8 bases at V and 4 bases at J, with 9 bases between the two ends. The CDR3 DNA sequence: TGTGCCAGCGCGGGCCCTAATCAGCCCCAGCATTTT. It is translated as CASAGPNQPQHF.

The chain joins TRBV6-2 or TRBV6-3 to TRBJ2-7; 8 bases align to TRBD2. Germline V gives CDR1 MNHEY, CDR2 SVGEGT. V lost 4 bases to trimming and J lost 5 bases; unmatched junction nucleotides: 16. This CDR3 is 17 amino acids long. For the CDR3, the DNA is TGTGCCAGCAGTTCCCCCCTCAGGACAGCGGGAGACCACGAGCAGTACTTC. Encoded protein: CASSSPLRTAGDHEQYF.